This TCR beta chain was sequenced during a study of OX40 agonist ivuxolimab in advanced cancers. Study outcomes and limitations: Normalized expansion of T-cell clones was also low for some nonresponders.

Remarks on this clone: The target antigen is unknown.

Germline V gene sequence: CDR1 SNHLY, CDR2 FYNNEI. This CDR3 has 14 amino acids. V was cut by 8 bases and J by 3 bases, with 14 bases left in between. The repertoire was sequenced with immunoSEQ multiplex PCR; TCRdb's copy has only in-frame clones and lacks some. The sample holds over 35,000 clones, approximately 90% seen once. Blood sampling took place at baseline, cycle 4 day 1, and cycle 7 day 1. The rearrangement joins TRBV2 to TRBJ1-3; TRBD1 might be the D (5 bases). Sequenced here: CD4+ or CD8+ T cells sorted from blood, sampled in a trial of the OX40 agonist ivuxolimab. The TCR sequence derives from an adult with an advanced solid tumor such as melanoma, head and neck, liver or kidney cancer. The CDR3 loop reads CASRQGGVGNTIYF. CDR3 coding DNA: TGTGCCAGCCGTCAGGGTGGGGTTGGAAACACCATATATTTT.